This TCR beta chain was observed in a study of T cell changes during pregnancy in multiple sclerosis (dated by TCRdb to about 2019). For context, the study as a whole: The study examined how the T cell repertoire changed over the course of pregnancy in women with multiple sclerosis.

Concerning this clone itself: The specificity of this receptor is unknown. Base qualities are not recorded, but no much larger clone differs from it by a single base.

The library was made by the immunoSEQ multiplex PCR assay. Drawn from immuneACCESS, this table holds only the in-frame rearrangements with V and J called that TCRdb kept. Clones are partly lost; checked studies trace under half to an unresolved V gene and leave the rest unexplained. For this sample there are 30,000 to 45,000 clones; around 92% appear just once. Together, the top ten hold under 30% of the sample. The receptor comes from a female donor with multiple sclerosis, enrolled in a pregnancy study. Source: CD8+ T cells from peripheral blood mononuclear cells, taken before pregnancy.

The bases are TGCGCCAGCAGCTTCAGACAGGGACCCGGCTACACCTTC. This is translated as CASSFRQGPGYTF. The chain couples TRBV5-1 to TRBJ1-2, and TRBD1 matches 7 of the central bases. V has 2 bases trimmed and J has 8 bases trimmed; junction bases matching no gene number 6. Spanning cysteine to phenylalanine, the CDR3 consists of 13 amino acids. Of all the DNA, just the CDR3 is kept, 39 bases in frame from base 1. CDR1 SGHRS and CDR2 YFSETQ were looked up in the germline V gene.